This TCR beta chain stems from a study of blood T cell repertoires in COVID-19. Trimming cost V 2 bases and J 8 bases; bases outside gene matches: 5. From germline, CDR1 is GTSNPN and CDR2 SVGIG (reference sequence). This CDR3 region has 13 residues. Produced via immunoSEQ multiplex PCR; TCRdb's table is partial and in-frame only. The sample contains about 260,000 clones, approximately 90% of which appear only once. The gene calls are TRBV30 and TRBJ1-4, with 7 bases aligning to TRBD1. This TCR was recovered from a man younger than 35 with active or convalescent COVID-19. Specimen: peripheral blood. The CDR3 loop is CAWSSGGVEKLFF. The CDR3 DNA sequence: TGTGCCTGGAGTTCAGGGGGTGTGGAAAAACTGTTTTTT.